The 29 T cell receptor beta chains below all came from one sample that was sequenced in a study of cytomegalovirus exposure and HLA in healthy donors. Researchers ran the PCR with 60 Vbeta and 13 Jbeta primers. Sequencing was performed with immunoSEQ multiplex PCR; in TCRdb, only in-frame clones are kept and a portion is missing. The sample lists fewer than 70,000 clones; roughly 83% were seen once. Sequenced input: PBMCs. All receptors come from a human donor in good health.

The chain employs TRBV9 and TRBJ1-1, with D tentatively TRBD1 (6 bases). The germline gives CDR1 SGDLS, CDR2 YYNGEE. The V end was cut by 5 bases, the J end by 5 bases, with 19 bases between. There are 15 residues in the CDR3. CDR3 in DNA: TGTGCCAGCAGGCCCCTGGGGGGGGCGGGAACTGAAGCTTTCTTT. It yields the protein CASRPLGGAGTEAFF. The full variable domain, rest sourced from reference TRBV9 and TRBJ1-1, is DSGVTQTPKHLITATGQRVTLRCSPRSGDLSVYWYQQSLDQGLQFLIQYYNGEERAKGNILERFSAQQFPDLHSELNLSSLELGDSALYFCASRPLGGAGTEAFFGQGTRLTVV.

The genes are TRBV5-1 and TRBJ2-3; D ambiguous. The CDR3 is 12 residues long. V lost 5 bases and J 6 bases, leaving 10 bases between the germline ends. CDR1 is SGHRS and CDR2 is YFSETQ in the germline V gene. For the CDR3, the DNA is TGCGCCAGCAGTTCCCGGGTGGATACGCAGTATTTT. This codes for CASSSRVDTQYF.

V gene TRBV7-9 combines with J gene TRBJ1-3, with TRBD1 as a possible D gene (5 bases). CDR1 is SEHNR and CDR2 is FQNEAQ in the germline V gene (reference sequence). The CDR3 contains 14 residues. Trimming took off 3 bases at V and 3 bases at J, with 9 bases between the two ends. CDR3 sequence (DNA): TGTGCCAGCAGCTTCCAGGGTCTTGGAAACACCATATATTTT. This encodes CASSFQGLGNTIYF.

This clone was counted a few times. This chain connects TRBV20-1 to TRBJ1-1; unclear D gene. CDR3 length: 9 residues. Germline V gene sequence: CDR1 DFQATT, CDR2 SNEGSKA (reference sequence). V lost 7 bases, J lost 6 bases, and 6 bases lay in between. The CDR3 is CSVSAEAFF. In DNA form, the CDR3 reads TGCAGTGTTTCGGCTGAAGCTTTCTTT.

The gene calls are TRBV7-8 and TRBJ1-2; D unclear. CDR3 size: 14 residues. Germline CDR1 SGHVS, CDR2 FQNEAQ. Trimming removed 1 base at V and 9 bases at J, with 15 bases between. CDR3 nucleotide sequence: TGTGCCAGCAGCTTAGAATCTGGGAGCAACAGCTACACCTTC. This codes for CASSLESGSNSYTF.

The CDR3: CASSLFFQGGSSSEAFF. As DNA, the CDR3 is TGTGCCAGCAGCTTGTTCTTCCAGGGAGGGAGCTCGTCTGAAGCTTTCTTT. The rearrangement joins TRBV13 to TRBJ1-1; possible D gene TRBD1, 5 bases. Trimming left V 3 bases short and J 6 bases short, with 23 bases between. The V gene's germline CDR1 is PRHDT and CDR2 FYEKMQ (reference sequence). The CDR3 is made up of 17 amino acids.

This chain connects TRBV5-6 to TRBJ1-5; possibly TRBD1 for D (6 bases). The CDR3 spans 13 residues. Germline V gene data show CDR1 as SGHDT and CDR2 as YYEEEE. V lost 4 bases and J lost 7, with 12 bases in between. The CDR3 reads CASSLGHQQPQHF. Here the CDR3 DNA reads TGTGCCAGCAGCCTGGGACATCAACAGCCCCAGCATTTT.

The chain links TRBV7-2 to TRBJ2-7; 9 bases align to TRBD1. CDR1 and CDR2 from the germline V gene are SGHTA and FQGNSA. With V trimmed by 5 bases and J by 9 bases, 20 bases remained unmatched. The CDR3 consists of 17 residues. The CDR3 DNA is TGTGCCAGCAGCACTCCAATACGGACAGGGGACCCCTTCGTGCAGTACTTC. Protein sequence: CASSTPIRTGDPFVQYF.

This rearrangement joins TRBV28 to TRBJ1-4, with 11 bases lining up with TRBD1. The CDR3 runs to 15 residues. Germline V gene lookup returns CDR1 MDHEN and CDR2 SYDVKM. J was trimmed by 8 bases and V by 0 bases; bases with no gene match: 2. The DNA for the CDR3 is TGTGCCAGCAGTTTATGGGGACAGGGGGACGAAAAACTGTTTTTT. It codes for CASSLWGQGDEKLFF.

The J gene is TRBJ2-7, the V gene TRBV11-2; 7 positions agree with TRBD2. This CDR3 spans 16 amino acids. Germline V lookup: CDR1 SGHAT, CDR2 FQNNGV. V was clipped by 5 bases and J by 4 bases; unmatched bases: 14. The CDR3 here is CASSIVSREGDYEQYF. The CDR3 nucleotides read TGTGCCAGCAGCATTGTATCCAGGGAGGGAGATTACGAGCAGTACTTC. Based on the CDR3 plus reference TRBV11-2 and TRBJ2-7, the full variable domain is EAGVAQSPRYKIIEKRQSVAFWCNPISGHATLYWYQQILGQGPKLLIQFQNNGVVDDSQLPKDRFSAERLKGVDSTLKIQPAKLEDSAVYLCASSIVSREGDYEQYFGPGTRLTVT.

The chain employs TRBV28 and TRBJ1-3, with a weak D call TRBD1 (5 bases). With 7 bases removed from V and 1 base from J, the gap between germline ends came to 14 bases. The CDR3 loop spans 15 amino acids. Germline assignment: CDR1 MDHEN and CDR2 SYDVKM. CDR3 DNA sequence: TGTGCCAGCACCTCTGTAGACAGTTCTGGAAACACCATATATTTT. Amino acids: CASTSVDSSGNTIYF.

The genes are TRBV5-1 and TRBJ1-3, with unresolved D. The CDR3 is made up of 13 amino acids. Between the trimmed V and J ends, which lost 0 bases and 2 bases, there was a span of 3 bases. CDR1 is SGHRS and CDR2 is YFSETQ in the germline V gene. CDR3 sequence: CASSLATGNTIYF. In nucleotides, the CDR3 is TGCGCCAGCAGCTTGGCAACTGGAAACACCATATATTTT.

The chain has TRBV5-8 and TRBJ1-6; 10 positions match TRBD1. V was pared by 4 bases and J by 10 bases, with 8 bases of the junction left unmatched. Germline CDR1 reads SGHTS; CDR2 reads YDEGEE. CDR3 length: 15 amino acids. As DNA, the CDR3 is TGTGCCAGCAGCATCGACAGGGGGCTCCGGTCACCCCTCCACTTT. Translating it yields CASSIDRGLRSPLHF.

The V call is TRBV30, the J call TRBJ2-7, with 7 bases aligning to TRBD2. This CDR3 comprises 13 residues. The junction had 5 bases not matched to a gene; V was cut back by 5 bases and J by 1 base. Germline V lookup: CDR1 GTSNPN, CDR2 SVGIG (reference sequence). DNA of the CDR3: TGTGCCTGGGATGGGGGGGTATCCTACGAGCAGTACTTC. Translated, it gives CAWDGGVSYEQYF.

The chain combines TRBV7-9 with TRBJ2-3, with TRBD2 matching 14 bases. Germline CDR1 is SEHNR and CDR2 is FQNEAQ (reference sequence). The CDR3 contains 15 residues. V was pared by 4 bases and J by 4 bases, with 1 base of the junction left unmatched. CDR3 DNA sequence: TGTGCCAGCAGCTCGACTAGCGGGGGGGCAGATACGCAGTATTTT. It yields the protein CASSSTSGGADTQYF.

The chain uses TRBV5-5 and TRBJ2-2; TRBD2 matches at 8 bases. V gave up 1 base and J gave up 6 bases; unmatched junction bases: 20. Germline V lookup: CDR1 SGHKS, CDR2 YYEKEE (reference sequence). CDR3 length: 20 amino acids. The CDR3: CASSLILAGGSREIAGELFF. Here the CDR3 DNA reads TGTGCCAGCAGCTTGATTCTCGCGGGGGGATCCCGGGAGATAGCCGGGGAGCTGTTTTTT.

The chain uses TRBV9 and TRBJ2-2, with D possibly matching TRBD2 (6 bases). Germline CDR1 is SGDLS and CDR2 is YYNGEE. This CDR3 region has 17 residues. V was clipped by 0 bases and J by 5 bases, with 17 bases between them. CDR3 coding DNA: TGTGCCAGCAGCGTAGATGTGCGGGGAGAACTTACCGGGGAGCTGTTTTTT. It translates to CASSVDVRGELTGELFF.

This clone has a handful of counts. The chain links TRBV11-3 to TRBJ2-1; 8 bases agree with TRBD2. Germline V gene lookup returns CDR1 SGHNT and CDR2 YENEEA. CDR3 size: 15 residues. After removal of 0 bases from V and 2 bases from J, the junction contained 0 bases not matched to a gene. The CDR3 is CASSLDGGAYNEQFF. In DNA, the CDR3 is TGTGCCAGCAGCTTAGACGGGGGGGCCTACAATGAGCAGTTCTTC.

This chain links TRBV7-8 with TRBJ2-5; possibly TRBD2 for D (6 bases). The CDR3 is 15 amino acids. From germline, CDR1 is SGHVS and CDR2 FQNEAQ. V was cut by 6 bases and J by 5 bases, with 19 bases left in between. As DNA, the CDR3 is TGTGCCAGCAGTCCCTGGGGGGTCCTGGGGGAGACCCAGTACTTC. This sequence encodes CASSPWGVLGETQYF. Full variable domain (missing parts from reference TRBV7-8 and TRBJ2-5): GAGVSQSPRYKVAKRGQDVALRCDPISGHVSLFWYQQALGQGPEFLTYFQNEAQLDKSGLPSDRFFAERPEGSVSTLKIQRTQQEDSAVYLCASSPWGVLGETQYFGPGTRLLVL.

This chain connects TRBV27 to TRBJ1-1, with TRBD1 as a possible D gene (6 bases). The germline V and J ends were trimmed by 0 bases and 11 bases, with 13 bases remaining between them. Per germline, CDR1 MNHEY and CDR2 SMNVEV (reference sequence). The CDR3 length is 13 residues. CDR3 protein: CASSLSTGQGAFF. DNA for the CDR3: TGTGCCAGCAGTTTATCGACAGGCCAGGGGGCTTTCTTT.

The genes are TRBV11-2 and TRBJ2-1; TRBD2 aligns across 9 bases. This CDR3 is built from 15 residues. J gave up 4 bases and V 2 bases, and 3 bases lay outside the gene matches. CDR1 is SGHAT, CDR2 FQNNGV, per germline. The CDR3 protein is CASSLIAGAYNEQFF. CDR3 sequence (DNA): TGTGCCAGCAGCTTAATAGCGGGAGCTTACAATGAGCAGTTCTTC. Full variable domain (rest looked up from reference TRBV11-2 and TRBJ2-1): EAGVAQSPRYKIIEKRQSVAFWCNPISGHATLYWYQQILGQGPKLLIQFQNNGVVDDSQLPKDRFSAERLKGVDSTLKIQPAKLEDSAVYLCASSLIAGAYNEQFFGPGTRLTVL.

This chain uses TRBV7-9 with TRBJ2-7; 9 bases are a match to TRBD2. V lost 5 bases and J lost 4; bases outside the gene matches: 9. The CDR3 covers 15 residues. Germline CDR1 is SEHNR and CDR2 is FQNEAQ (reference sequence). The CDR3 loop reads CASSGKRGERYEQYF. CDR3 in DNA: TGTGCCAGCAGCGGGAAGCGGGGGGAAAGGTACGAGCAGTACTTC.

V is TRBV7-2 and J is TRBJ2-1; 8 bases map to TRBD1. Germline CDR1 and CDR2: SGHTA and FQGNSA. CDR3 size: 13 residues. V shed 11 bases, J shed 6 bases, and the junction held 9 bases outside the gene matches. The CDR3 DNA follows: TGTGCCTATGGGCAGGGGGCGATCAATGAGCAGTTCTTC. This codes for CAYGQGAINEQFF.

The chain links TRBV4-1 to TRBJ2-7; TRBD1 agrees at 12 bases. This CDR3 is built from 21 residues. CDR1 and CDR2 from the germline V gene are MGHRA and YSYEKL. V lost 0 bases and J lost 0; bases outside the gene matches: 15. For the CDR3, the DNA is TGCGCCAGCAGCCAAGAAACCCGGGACAGGGGGCGATCCCCGGCCTCCTACGAGCAGTACTTC. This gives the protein CASSQETRDRGRSPASYEQYF.

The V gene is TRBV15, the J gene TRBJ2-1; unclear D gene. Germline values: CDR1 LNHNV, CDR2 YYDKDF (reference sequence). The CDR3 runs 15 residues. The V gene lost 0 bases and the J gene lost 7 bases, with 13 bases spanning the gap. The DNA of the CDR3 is TGTGCCACCAGCAGAGATGAAGAAAGCCCTAATGAGCAGTTCTTC. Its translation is CATSRDEESPNEQFF. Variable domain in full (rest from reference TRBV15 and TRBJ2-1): DAMVIQNPRYQVTQFGKPVTLSCSQTLNHNVMYWYQQKSSQAPKLLFHYYDKDFNNEADTPDNFQSRRPNTSFCFLDIRSPGLGDTAMYLCATSRDEESPNEQFFGPGTRLTVL.

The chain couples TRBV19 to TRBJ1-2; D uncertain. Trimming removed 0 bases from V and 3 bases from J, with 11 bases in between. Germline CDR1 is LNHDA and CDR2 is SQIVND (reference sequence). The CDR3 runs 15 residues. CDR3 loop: CASSIDRRRDYGYTF. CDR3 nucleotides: TGTGCCAGTAGTATAGACCGACGACGGGACTATGGCTACACCTTC.

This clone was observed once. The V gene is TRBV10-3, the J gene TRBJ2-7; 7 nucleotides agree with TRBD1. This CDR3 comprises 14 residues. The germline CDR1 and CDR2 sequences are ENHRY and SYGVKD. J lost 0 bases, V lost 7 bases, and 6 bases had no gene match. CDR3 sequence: CAITDSGGSYEQYF. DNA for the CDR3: TGTGCCATCACCGACTCAGGGGGCTCCTACGAGCAGTACTTC.

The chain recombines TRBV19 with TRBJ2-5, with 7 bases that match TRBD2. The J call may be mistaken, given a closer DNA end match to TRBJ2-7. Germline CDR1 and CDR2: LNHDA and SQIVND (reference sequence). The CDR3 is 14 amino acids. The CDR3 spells CASSVTSANYEQYF. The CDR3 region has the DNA TGTGCCAGTAGTGTAACTAGCGCGAACTACGAGCAGTACTTC.

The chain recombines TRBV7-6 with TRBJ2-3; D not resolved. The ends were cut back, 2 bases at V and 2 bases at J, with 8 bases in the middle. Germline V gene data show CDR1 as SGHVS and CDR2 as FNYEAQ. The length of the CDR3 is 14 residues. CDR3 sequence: CASSLRAYTDTQYF. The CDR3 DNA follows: TGTGCCAGCAGCTTACGAGCCTACACAGATACGCAGTATTTT.